One T cell receptor (beta chain) is described in this entry. The sample belongs to a study of blood T cell repertoires in COVID-19. Study-level information: The United States, Italy and Spain were the sources of the acute and convalescent COVID-19 samples. PBMCs, B-cell-depleted T cells, or T cells provided the cDNA or gDNA that made up the material.

Original analysis: For nucleated cells, counts were estimated from reference gene primer amplification. Generated by immunoSEQ multiplex PCR, the TCRdb table keeps only in-frame clones and is missing some. D and trimming were read from the DNA, whereas the V and J calls and clone size are those reported in that table. The sample has over 150,000 clones, around 85% seen once; the top ten hold about 29%. The CDR3 is 16 residues long. Sample: peripheral blood. J is TRBJ1-2 and V is TRBV21-1. TRBV21-1 corresponds to a pseudogene. This clonotype originated in an older woman with acute or convalescent COVID-19. This CDR3 is CASRRRTAIRGYGYTF. The CDR3 DNA reads TGTGCCAGCAGGAGGAGGACGGCCATAAGAGGCTATGGCTACACCTTC.